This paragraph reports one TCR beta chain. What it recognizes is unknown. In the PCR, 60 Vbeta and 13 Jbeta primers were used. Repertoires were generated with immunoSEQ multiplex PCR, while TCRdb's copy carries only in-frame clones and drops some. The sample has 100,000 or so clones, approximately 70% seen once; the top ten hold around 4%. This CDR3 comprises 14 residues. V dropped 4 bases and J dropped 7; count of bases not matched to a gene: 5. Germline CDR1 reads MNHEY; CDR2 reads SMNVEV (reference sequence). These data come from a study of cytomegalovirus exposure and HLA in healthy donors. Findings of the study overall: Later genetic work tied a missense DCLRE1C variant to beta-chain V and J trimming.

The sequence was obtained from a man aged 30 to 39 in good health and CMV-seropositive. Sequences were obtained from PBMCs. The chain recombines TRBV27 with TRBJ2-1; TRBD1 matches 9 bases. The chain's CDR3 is CASSWDRDSNEQFF. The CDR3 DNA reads TGTGCCAGCAGTTGGGACAGGGATTCGAATGAGCAGTTCTTC.